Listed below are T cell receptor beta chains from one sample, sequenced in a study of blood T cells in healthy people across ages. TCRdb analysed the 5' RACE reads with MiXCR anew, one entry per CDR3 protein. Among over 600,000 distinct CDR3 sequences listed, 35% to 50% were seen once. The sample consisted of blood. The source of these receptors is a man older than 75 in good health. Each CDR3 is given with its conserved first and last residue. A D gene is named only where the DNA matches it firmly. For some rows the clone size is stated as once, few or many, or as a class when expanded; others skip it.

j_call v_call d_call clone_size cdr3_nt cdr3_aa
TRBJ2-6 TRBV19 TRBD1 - TGTGCCAGTAGCCCGGGACAGGGGGCATCCGGGGCCAACGTCCTGACTTTC CASSPGQGASGANVLTF
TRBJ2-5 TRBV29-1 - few TGCAGCGTTGAAGCCGGCTCTCAAGAGACCCAGTACTTC CSVEAGSQETQYF
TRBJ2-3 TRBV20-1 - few TGCAGTGCTAGAAGGCAGTGGCCAGATACGCAGTATTTT CSARRQWPDTQYF
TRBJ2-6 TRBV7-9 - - TGTGCCAGCGAAGCGTCTGGGGCCAACGTCCTGACTTTC CASEASGANVLTF
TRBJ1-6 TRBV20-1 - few TGCAGTGCTGCGGGACCGGATAATTCACCCCTCCACTTT CSAAGPDNSPLHF
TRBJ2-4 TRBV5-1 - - TGCGCCAGCAGCTTCAGCGGGGCCAAAAACATTCAGTACTTC CASSFSGAKNIQYF
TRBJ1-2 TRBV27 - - TGTGCCAGCAGCCTCGGACGGCCTGCTAACTATGGCTACACCTTC CASSLGRPANYGYTF
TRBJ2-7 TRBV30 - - TGTGCCTGGAGTAAAGGGAACTCCTACGAGCAGTACTTC CAWSKGNSYEQYF
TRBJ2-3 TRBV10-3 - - TGTGCCATCAGTGAGTCTAGAGCTCGCGGGGAACGAGATACGCAGTATTTT CAISESRARGERDTQYF
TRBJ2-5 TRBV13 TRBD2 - TGTGCCAGCAGCTTAGGACTAGCGGGGGATGGGACCCAGTACTTC CASSLGLAGDGTQYF
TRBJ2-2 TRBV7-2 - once TGTGCCAGCAGCACTGCAACTCGAGCCGGGGAGCTGTTTTTT CASSTATRAGELFF
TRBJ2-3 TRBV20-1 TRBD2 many TGCAGTGCTAGAGTGACTAGCGGACGCACAGATACGCAGTATTTT CSARVTSGRTDTQYF
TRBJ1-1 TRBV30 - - TGTGCCTGTCAGGGTCTGGAAGCTTTCTTT CACQGLEAFF
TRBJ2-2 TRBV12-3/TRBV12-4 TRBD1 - TGTGCCAGCACCCTCGACAGGGGGATCGGGGAGCTGTTTTTT CASTLDRGIGELFF
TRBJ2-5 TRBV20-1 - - TGCAGTGCTAGAACGAAAGAGACCCAGTACTTC CSARTKETQYF
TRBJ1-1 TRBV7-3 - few TGTGCCAGCAGCTTTAACAGGAACACTGAAGCTTTCTTT CASSFNRNTEAFF
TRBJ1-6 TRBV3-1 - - TGTCCCAGCAGCCAGGCCCGTGGGGATAATTCACCCCTCCACTTT CPSSQARGDNSPLHF
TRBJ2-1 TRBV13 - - TGTGCCAGCAGCTTAGATCGGAGACAGGAGGACAATGAGCAGTTCTTC CASSLDRRQEDNEQFF
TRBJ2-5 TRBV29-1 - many TGCAGCGCCACCACCGGGACTTCCACCAGGACCCAGTACTTC CSATTGTSTRTQYF
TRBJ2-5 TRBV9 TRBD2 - TGTGCCAGCAGCGTAGTCTCACGACTAGCGGGCCACAATGAGCAGTACTTC CASSVVSRLAGHNEQYF
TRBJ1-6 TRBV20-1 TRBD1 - TGCAGTGCTAGCGGGGGACCCCAGACAGGGGCGAATTCACCCCTCCACTTT CSASGGPQTGANSPLHF
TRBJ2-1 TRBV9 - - TGTGCCAGCAGCGAGCTCATACAGAACAATGAGCAGTTCTTC CASSELIQNNEQFF
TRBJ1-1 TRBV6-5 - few TGTGCCAGCAGTTACGCAAGAAATTTGAACACTGAAGCTTTCTTT CASSYARNLNTEAFF
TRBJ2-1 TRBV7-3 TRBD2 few TGTGCCAGCAGCTCAAGCGGGAGCCATGAGCAGTTCTTC CASSSSGSHEQFF
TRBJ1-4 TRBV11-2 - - TGTGCCAGCAGCTTATGGGGAGGACAAATTAATGAAAAACTGTTTTTT CASSLWGGQINEKLFF
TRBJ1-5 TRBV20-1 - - TGCAGTGCTAGCCCCAGGCCGAGGCAGCCCCAGCATTTT CSASPRPRQPQHF
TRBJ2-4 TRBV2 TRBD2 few TGTGCCAGCAGAGCGGGACTAGCGGGAAACATTCAGTACTTC CASRAGLAGNIQYF